Below are 23 T cell receptor beta chains sequenced from a single sample in a study of identical twins. TCRdb re-analysed the 5' RACE reads in MiXCR, keeping a single row per CDR3 protein. The sample comprises 1.5 million to 2 million distinct CDR3 sequences, about 32% of which are singletons, and less than 0.35% rests with the top ten. The sequenced material came from cord blood. Receptors originate from a newborn girl in good health.

This clonotype was recorded a few times. The chain uses TRBV6-1 and TRBJ2-7, with 8 bases matching TRBD2. Germline V CDR1 and CDR2: MNHNS, SASEGT. This CDR3 region has 13 residues. With V trimmed by 2 bases and J by 7 bases, 4 bases remained unmatched. The CDR3 loop reads CASSERGGREQYF. The DNA for the CDR3 is TGTGCCAGCAGTGAACGCGGGGGGCGAGAGCAGTACTTC.

With respect to this clonotype: Mismatch with germline at one junction end may stem from a read error. The CDR3 reads CASNLVGPYEQCF. The CDR3 nucleotides read TGTGCCAGCAACTTAGTCGGCCCCTACGAGCAGTGCTTC. The chain couples TRBV7-9 to TRBJ2-4; no clear D. CDR3 length: 13 residues. CDR1 and CDR2 (germline): SEHNR, FQNEAQ (reference sequence).

The chain employs TRBV24-1 and TRBJ2-1, with 7 nucleotides matching TRBD2. CDR1 is KGHDR and CDR2 is SFDVKD in the germline V gene. V lost 3 bases to trimming and J lost 5 bases; unmatched junction nucleotides: 6. CDR3 length: 15 amino acids. The CDR3 spells CATSDPTSFDNEQFF. The CDR3 bases are TGTGCCACCAGTGATCCGACTAGCTTCGACAATGAGCAGTTCTTC.

This chain connects TRBV7-2 to TRBJ1-2; D might be TRBD1 (5 bases). The CDR3 spans 14 residues. V dropped 4 bases and J dropped 4 bases, with 13 bases sitting between them. The germline V gene encodes CDR1 SGHTA and CDR2 FQGNSA. CDR3 DNA: TGTGCCAGCAGCTCCCGGGACGGTGCCTATGGCTACACCTTC. Amino acids: CASSSRDGAYGYTF.

The chain uses TRBV7-7 and TRBJ2-1; no clear D. Germline CDR1 reads SSHAT; CDR2 reads FNYEAQ (reference sequence). V lost 1 base and J 9 bases, leaving 16 bases between the germline ends. This CDR3 comprises 15 residues. CDR3: CASSLGARGTSEQFF. The CDR3 DNA is TGTGCCAGCAGCTTAGGAGCTAGAGGTACCAGTGAGCAGTTCTTC.

V usage is TRBV7-9 and J usage is TRBJ2-7, with TRBD2 identical over 8 bases. With V trimmed by 5 bases and J by 2 bases, 14 bases remained unmatched. Germline loops: CDR1 SEHNR, CDR2 FQNEAQ (reference sequence). The length of the CDR3 is 17 residues. DNA for the CDR3: TGTGCCAGCAGCCTGCCTACTAGCGGCAGTGACCCCTACGAGCAGTACTTC. Amino acid sequence: CASSLPTSGSDPYEQYF.

The CDR3 DNA sequence: TGTGCCAGCAGTTTAAGGGTGGCAGGGGAAAAACTGTTTTTT. It specifies CASSLRVAGEKLFF. V gene TRBV12-3 or TRBV12-4 combines with J gene TRBJ1-4, with TRBD1 as a possible D gene (5 bases). The CDR3 sequence is 14 residues long. The V end was cut by 2 bases, the J end by 8 bases, with 12 bases between.

This chain uses TRBV25-1 with TRBJ2-1, with a tentative D call TRBD2 (5 bases). This CDR3 contains 16 residues. Trimming cost V 0 bases and J 0 bases, with 9 bases left between them. The germline gives CDR1 MGHDK, CDR2 SYGVNS. CDR3 bases: TGTGCCAGCAGTGAATATAGAGGGAGCTCCTACAATGAGCAGTTCTTC. Its translation is CASSEYRGSSYNEQFF. Full variable domain (outside the CDR3, taken from reference TRBV25-1 and TRBJ2-1): EADIYQTPRYLVIGTGKKITLECSQTMGHDKMYWYQQDPGMELHLIHYSYGVNSTEKGDLSSESTVSRIRTEHFPLTLESARPSHTSQYLCASSEYRGSSYNEQFFGPGTRLTVL.

The CDR3 DNA follows: TGTGCCAGCAGACAGGGGAACCTCTCCTACGAGCAGTACTTC. Translation gives CASRQGNLSYEQYF. The rearrangement joins TRBV2 to TRBJ2-7; 7 nucleotides align to TRBD1. Germline values: CDR1 SNHLY, CDR2 FYNNEI. V was clipped by 6 bases and J by 0 bases; unmatched bases: 5. The CDR3 has 14 amino acids.

CDR3 DNA sequence: TGTGCCAGCACCCTGTGGACCGCAGATACGCAGTATTTT. Protein sequence: CASTLWTADTQYF. This chain joins TRBV12-3 or TRBV12-4 and TRBJ2-3; no firm D call. With 7 bases removed from V and 4 bases from J, the gap between germline ends came to 12 bases. The CDR3 sequence is 13 residues long.

The J gene is TRBJ2-7, the V gene TRBV7-2; D not certain. Trimming pared 1 base from V and 7 bases from J, leaving 17 bases between. The length of the CDR3 is 15 residues. The V gene's germline CDR1 is SGHTA and CDR2 FQGNSA. CDR3: CASSLVPQSYNEQYF. In DNA form, the CDR3 reads TGTGCCAGCAGCTTAGTTCCACAGTCCTACAATGAGCAGTACTTC.

This clonotype was picked up many times. V is TRBV20-1 and J is TRBJ1-6; D ambiguous. The length of the CDR3 is 13 residues. In germline, CDR1 is DFQATT, CDR2 SNEGSKA (reference sequence). V lost 1 base, J lost 3 bases, and 4 bases lay in between. DNA of the CDR3: TGCAGTGCTAGAGGGAGCTATAATTCACCCCTCCACTTT. This encodes CSARGSYNSPLHF.

The CDR3 DNA reads as TGTGCCAGCCCGAGCCAAGGAAGGAGTAGCAATCAGCCCCAGCATTTT. It codes for CASPSQGRSSNQPQHF. The V gene is TRBV6-5, the J gene TRBJ1-5; D is undetermined. This CDR3 has 16 residues. Germline V gene sequence: CDR1 MNHEY, CDR2 SVGAGI. Between the trimmed V and J ends, which lost 8 bases and 0 bases, there was a span of 17 bases.

A few counts support this clonotype. The V call is TRBV20-1, the J call TRBJ1-5, with D perhaps TRBD1 (5 bases). The CDR3 is made up of 15 amino acids. V lost 0 bases, J lost 6 bases, and 15 bases lay in between. The germline CDR1 and CDR2 sequences are DFQATT and SNEGSKA (reference sequence). For the CDR3, the DNA is TGCAGTGCTAGAGATGGGGGAGGAGGGACTCAGCCCCAGCATTTT. Translation gives CSARDGGGGTQPQHF.

This clonotype has only a few counts. The chain is built from TRBV20-1 and TRBJ2-3, with D possibly matching TRBD1 (5 bases). CDR1 and CDR2 from the germline V gene are DFQATT and SNEGSKA (reference sequence). The CDR3 runs to 14 residues. Trimming removed 5 bases at V and 6 bases at J, with 18 bases between. The CDR3: CSALDGAKGDTQYF. CDR3 DNA sequence: TGCAGTGCTTTAGACGGTGCTAAGGGGGATACGCAGTATTTT.

At least ten counts were recorded for this clonotype. The V gene is TRBV12-3 or TRBV12-4, the J gene TRBJ2-7; D call uncertain. Between the trimmed V and J ends, which lost 2 bases and 3 bases, there was a span of 11 bases. The CDR3 consists of 14 residues. The CDR3 nucleotides are TGTGCCAGCAGTTTAACAGCATCGGTCTACGAGCAGTACTTC. Translation: CASSLTASVYEQYF.

This chain uses TRBV12-3 or TRBV12-4 with TRBJ1-2; 7 positions agree with TRBD1. This CDR3 region has 15 residues. The V and J ends lost 3 bases and 4 bases, in that order; junction bases with no gene match: 8. DNA for the CDR3: TGTGCCAGCAGTTTTTCCGGGACAGCGAGCTATGGCTACACCTTC. The encoded protein is CASSFSGTASYGYTF.

The chain couples TRBV4-1 to TRBJ2-4; possible D gene TRBD2, 6 bases. This CDR3 region has 17 residues. The V gene lost 0 bases and the J gene lost 0 bases, with 12 bases spanning the gap. Germline V gene lookup returns CDR1 MGHRA and CDR2 YSYEKL. The CDR3 here is CASSQDGRLLAKNIQYF. CDR3 DNA: TGCGCCAGCAGCCAAGATGGGAGGTTATTAGCCAAAAACATTCAGTACTTC.

This clonotype was seen more than once but under ten times. As DNA, the CDR3 is TGTGCCGTCGGGGGACAGGGCACAGATACGCAGTATTTT. Its translation is CAVGGQGTDTQYF. J is TRBJ2-3 and V is TRBV10-3; TRBD1 aligns across 8 bases. This CDR3 contains 13 residues. The trim removed 11 bases at V and 1 base at J, leaving 5 bases unmatched. In germline, CDR1 is ENHRY, CDR2 SYGVKD.

The rearrangement links TRBV15 to TRBJ1-5; possibly TRBD1 for D (5 bases). Germline assignment: CDR1 LNHNV and CDR2 YYDKDF (reference sequence). V lost 3 bases, J lost 4 bases, and 13 bases lay in between. The CDR3 totals 15 residues. The CDR3 here is CATSRDGTENQPQHF. CDR3 DNA sequence: TGTGCCACCAGCAGGGACGGGACGGAAAATCAGCCCCAGCATTTT.

This sequence joins TRBV19 and TRBJ1-6; TRBD1 matches 8 bases. From germline, CDR1 is LNHDA and CDR2 SQIVND (reference sequence). The CDR3 covers 14 residues. After removal of 8 bases from V and 7 bases from J, the junction contained 7 bases not matched to a gene. DNA for the CDR3: TGTGCCAGTCGAAGCACAGGGGGGAATTCACCCCTCCACTTT. Its translation is CASRSTGGNSPLHF.

This clonotype has at least ten counts. V is TRBV9 and J is TRBJ2-1; a possible D gene is TRBD2 (7 bases). Gene TRBJ2-7 matches the end of the DNA better, so the J call may be wrong. Germline CDR1 and CDR2: SGDLS and YYNGEE. This CDR3 comprises 15 residues. The CDR3 sequence is CASSVAGGSYNEQYF. The CDR3 DNA follows: TGTGCCAGCAGCGTAGCGGGGGGCTCCTACAATGAGCAGTACTTC.

Notes on this clonotype: Given a much more abundant clone one base away, this may be a read error. The chain employs TRBV12-3 or TRBV12-4 and TRBJ2-7; D gene ambiguous. The germline V and J ends were trimmed by 4 bases and 3 bases, with 10 bases remaining between them. This CDR3 has 13 residues. The CDR3 loop is CASSSSNGYEQYF. The CDR3 coding sequence is TGTGCCAGCAGTTCCTCTAACGGCTACGAGCAGTACTTC.